This T cell receptor (beta chain) was identified during a study of cytomegalovirus exposure and HLA in healthy donors (dated by TCRdb to between 2016 and 2019). With regard to the full study: According to an earlier analysis of a few hundred of the donors, 150 million to 200 million T cells yielded over 90 million unique TCR beta sequences and more than 250 Gb of sequence data. An early release that covered roughly 600 HLA-typed donors contained about 300 gigabases of sequencing data and 65 million to 100 million unique TCR sequences. The genetic ancestry cluster associated with self-reported Caucasian donors included 81% of the roughly 400 genotyped donors. Across around 400 genotyped donors of the cohort, an average of about 240,000 unique TCR beta nucleotide sequences per donor were sequenced, and 15% to 20% of those sequences were non-productive. Four or five DR-DQ haplotypes were treated as single units for association and clustering because of strong linkage in the cohort. HLA typing included class I and class II loci at four-digit resolution. To decide whether each TCR beta V gene segment behaved as functional or pseudogenic, an earlier analysis of several hundred of the donors relied on high-throughput TCR beta sequencing. The number of donors typed differed by locus, with about 629-640 for A, B, C, DRB1 and DQB1, roughly 520 for DQA1, 600 to 610 for DPA1, and some 440 for DPB1. High-throughput TCR immunosequencing, statistical association of individual TCRs with disease status, and machine learning were combined to predict cytomegalovirus infection status. A separate validation cohort of roughly 130 different subjects was used in addition to the approximately 670-subject first cohort. The T cell repertoires of roughly 660 subjects were profiled by immunosequencing and related to cytomegalovirus serostatus. A later genetic analysis used genome-wide SNP genotypes for about 55% of the 666 donors, treating that subset as a discovery cohort. Donor age, sex, ethnicity and CMV serostatus were collected together with the repertoire data. All discovery cohort repertoires had been generated using a single sequencing platform. The study aimed to test whether signatures of past pathogen exposure could be identified by cataloging public T cell receptors. Rather than using new phenotypic data, the later analysis identified candidate immune exposures from TCR beta sequences and from how often those sequences occurred across donors. A later analysis re-examined previously published TCR beta repertoires from hundreds of donors and added high-resolution HLA genotyping to investigate patterns of TCR occurrence. Broader findings and caveats from the paper: According to the authors, the approach could potentially be generalized to other disease states and immunological phenotypes. Because HLA typing was missing for some donors at each locus, association tests included only the typed subset. A later analysis found that TCR association rates varied across HLA loci, with DRB1 alleles showing the most associated TCRs and HLA-C alleles the fewest. Most TCR sequences were seen in very few donors, while some public TCRs were found in many individuals. For the cohort, immune exposure information was limited to CMV serostatus. A cluster of highly shared sequence variants was judged likely to be a technical artifact of the sequencing pipeline. The classifier was reported to diagnose cytomegalovirus status with high specificity and sensitivity in both the original cohort and the validation cohort. According to a later analysis, most CMV-associated TCR beta chains appeared to be HLA-restricted, and the HLA associations seemed to be driven largely by CMV exposure. In a later genetic analysis, a missense DCLRE1C variant was associated with V-gene and J-gene trimming of TCR beta chains, and the association was replicated in an independent cohort. In a later analysis, 16,951 TCR beta sequences were associated with specific HLA alleles at a false discovery rate of 0.05. Compared with equally common non-associated chains, HLA-associated TCR beta chains in a later analysis were more clonally expanded and had lower generation probabilities. Linkage disequilibrium might explain the correlated functional status among segregating V segments, but an unknown experimental factor could not be ruled out. Three of the identified cytomegalovirus-associated TCR beta chains were confirmed in vitro to be specific for cytomegalovirus antigens. The earlier analysis of about 600 of the donors excluded some 15 rarely observed V segments, including chromosome 9 orphons, because counts were too low. A later genetic analysis reported fewer N-insertions in productive TCRs among donors in an Asian-associated ancestry cluster than the roughly 650-donor mean. In an earlier analysis of 587 of the donors, most TCR beta V segments were observed in productive rearrangements about 90% or about 30% of the time, broadly matching IMGT annotations. A further reported finding was that TCR beta sequences accurately predicted the HLA-A and HLA-B alleles for most subjects in the first cohort. A total of 150 or so TCR beta chains were listed by the study as associated with cytomegalovirus. Only TCR beta chains were sequenced in this cohort, and the absence of alpha or paired-chain data limited detectable features. A later analysis reported that several top co-occurrence clusters appeared linked to parvovirus B19, influenza, CMV and Epstein-Barr virus. The presence/absence analyses assumed that sequencing depth was roughly uniform across donors, and that assumption may not be true. When HLA alleles, especially DR and DQ, strongly co-occurred, attributing TCR associations to individual alleles was difficult. Some IMGT-functional V segments, including TRBV6-2 and TRBV6-3, could not be distinguished by the 87-base-pair reads and were therefore excluded.

For this clone: Its antigen remains undetermined. Within one base of it there is no much larger clone, and no base qualities were kept.

Counted from cysteine to phenylalanine, this CDR3 has 13 amino acids. Solely the CDR3 DNA is kept, with 39 bases framed from the first base. CDR1 is given as LGHNT and CDR2 as FRNRAP, both from the germline V gene. V is reduced by 6 bases and J by 8 bases, leaving a spacing of 16 bases between them. In total, about 650 healthy bone marrow donors made up the cohort. At the time of sampling, every cohort member was nominally healthy, though immune exposures that went unrecorded were likely present. The donor was CMV seropositive and belonged to the group of 250 to 300 seropositive cohort members. Every donor gave a peripheral blood sample, and the peripheral blood mononuclear cells from that sample were used for TCR beta sequencing. Genomic DNA was extracted from the blood cell samples with the Qiagen DNeasy Blood Extraction Kit. Libraries were made using the immunoSEQ multiplex PCR assay. The multiplex PCR relied on a mix of 60 forward primers for TCR Vbeta segments and 13 reverse primers for TCR Jbeta segments. A multiplex PCR assay on genomic DNA amplified the CDR3 region of rearranged TCR beta genes. Amplified TCR beta libraries were sequenced as 87-base-pair reads on the Illumina HiSeq System. In the paper's pipeline: A later analysis tallied roughly 78 million unique TCR beta chains across the 600 to 700 repertoires, and around 10 million of those chains were shared by two or more donors. Raw reads were error-corrected and collapsed into unique sequences with a nearest-neighbor algorithm that merged closely related sequences to remove PCR and sequencing errors. CDR3 sequences were aligned to IMGT reference sequences to assign V, D and J gene segments. For a sequence to be retained, a match of at least six nucleotides to both a V gene segment and a J gene segment was required. A rearrangement was called productive if the CDR3 had no stop codons and remained in frame with V and J, and every other rearrangement was called non-productive. Following IMGT convention, CDR3 was defined as the stretch from the second conserved V-encoded cysteine to the conserved J-encoded phenylalanine. The earlier analysis of about 530 of the donors excluded any sequence lacking an unambiguous match to a single V gene segment. An earlier analysis of almost 600 of the donors classified V segments as functional when productive rearrangements were above 56.7% and as segregating when the standard deviation between donors was above 5%. A statistical classification framework was developed to diagnose cytomegalovirus status using the catalog of TCR beta chain sequences. V and J gene assignment, in a later analysis, came from comparing TCR nucleotide sequences with IMGT/GENE-DB human TR gene sequences. Using the TCRdist pipeline, a later analysis assigned CDR3 sequences along with most-parsimonious VDJ recombination scenarios. In a later analysis, every TCR beta chain was defined by the combination of its CDR3 amino acid sequence and its V-gene family, and reads without a unique V-gene family were dropped. To address suspected cross-contamination and a sequencing artifact, a later analysis removed 450 to 700 highly shared, low-generation-probability nucleotide sequences. In a later analysis, a clonal expansion index for each public chain was calculated from normalized within-repertoire ranks of inferred template counts. Generation probabilities in a later analysis came from a VDJ recombination model fitted to out-of-frame rearrangements, and those results were checked against IGoR. A later analysis scored TCR-TCR, TCR-HLA and TCR-CMV co-occurrence with hypergeometric tests, applying a repertoire-size bias correction to TCR pairs. In a later analysis, false discovery rates were estimated by permuting HLA or CMV assignments 20 times. In a later analysis, co-occurring TCRs were grouped with DBSCAN, and TCRdist sequence similarity was added when clustering was performed within HLA-allele-positive subsets. For co-occurrence clustering, repertoires with fewer than 30,000 or more than 120,000 public chains were excluded, along with four to six repertoires with anomalous nucleotide sharing. TCRdb retrieved this table from immuneACCESS and kept in-frame rearrangements only. Not all clones are present; in checked studies, unresolved V genes account for under half, and no reason is known for the remainder. For V, J and clone size, that table is used; D and trimming come from the DNA. The sample records some 130,000 clones, 8.9% of which are singletons. Over 6.5% of the sample is taken by the ten largest.

This sequence uses TRBV12-5 and TRBJ1-2, with TRBD1 perhaps the D gene, on 5 matching bases. The sample consisted of PBMCs. The sequence came from a woman between 40 and 55 years old in good health and CMV-seropositive. CDR3 sequence: CASGLGGGRGYTF. The sequenced DNA is TGTGCTAGTGGGCTCGGGGGAGGGAGAGGCTACACCTTC.